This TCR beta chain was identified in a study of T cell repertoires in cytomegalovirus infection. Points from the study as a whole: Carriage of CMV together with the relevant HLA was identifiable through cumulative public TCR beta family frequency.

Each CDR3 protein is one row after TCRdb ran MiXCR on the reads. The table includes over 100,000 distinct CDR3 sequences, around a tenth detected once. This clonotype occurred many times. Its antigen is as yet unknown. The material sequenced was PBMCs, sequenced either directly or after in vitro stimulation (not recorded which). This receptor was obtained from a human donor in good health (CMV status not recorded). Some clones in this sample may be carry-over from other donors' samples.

CDR3 bases: TGTGCCAGCAGCCAGGGGGCGTACAATGAGCAGTTCTTC. Protein sequence: CASSQGAYNEQFF. V and J are TRBV7-9 and TRBJ2-1, with 8 nucleotides matching TRBD1. V trimming: 5 bases; J trimming: 4 bases; junction bases outside the gene matches: 1. The CDR3 is 13 residues long. Per the germline V gene, CDR1 is SEHNR and CDR2 is FQNEAQ (reference sequence).